This TCR beta chain is drawn from a study of identical twins. J gave up 3 bases and V 3 bases, and 6 bases lay outside the gene matches. Germline V gene data show CDR1 as SGHTA and CDR2 as FQGNSA. This CDR3 spans 16 amino acids. This clonotype was seen at least ten times. MiXCR was run by TCRdb on the 5' RACE reads, yielding one entry per CDR3 protein. This sample yields about 890,000 distinct CDR3 sequences, of which approximately 13% are seen a single time; about 1.5% belongs to the top ten. The sample was also linked to a second study, of yellow fever vaccine responses in identical twins.

This chain connects TRBV7-2 to TRBJ1-5; 9 bases line up with TRBD1. This sequence was found in a woman aged 18 to 35 in good health. Specimen: PBMCs. The CDR3 nucleotides read TGTGCCAGCAGCTTGACAGGACAGGGGAACAATCAGCCCCAGCATTTT. It is translated as CASSLTGQGNNQPQHF.